This T cell receptor (beta chain) was identified in a study of HIV-infected children after antiretroviral therapy interruption. The study, taken as a whole, reports: By the end of treatment interruption, naive CD4+ clonality (Gini) increased.

The treatment is: PENTA 11 planned treatment interruption arm or continuous ART arm. This clonotype has at least ten counts. Its antigen is unknown. The TCR library was built from RNA with a 3' RACE protocol and unique molecular identifiers. MiXCR, applied by TCRdb to the 3' RACE reads, yields one record per CDR3 protein. Seen here are approximately 96,000 distinct CDR3 sequences, 6% to 8.5% observed once, and the top ten hold 0.9% to 1.4%. The V and J ends lost 3 bases and 10 bases respectively, with 11 bases between them. The CDR3 sequence is 12 residues long. The receptor was derived from a pool of human donors with HIV. Sequenced material: CD45RA+ CD4+ T cells from PBMCs, pooled from several time points, taken from a donor given antiretroviral therapy, either interrupted or continuous. Documented subset: naive CD4+ CD45RA+ CD45RO- T cells. The chain employs TRBV12-3 or TRBV12-4 and TRBJ2-3; possible D gene TRBD2, 5 bases. The CDR3 bases are TGTGCCAGCAGTTTCGAACTAGTCTCGCAGTATTTT. This encodes CASSFELVSQYF.